Listed here are 19 T cell receptor beta chains from one sample, sequenced in a study of cytomegalovirus exposure and HLA in healthy donors. The PCR ran on 60 Vbeta and 13 Jbeta primers. Assay used: immunoSEQ multiplex PCR; TCRdb lists only in-frame clones, some missing. Reported are over 100,000 clones; the ten largest clones contain over 1.5%. Sequencing was performed on PBMCs. These receptors were taken from a woman aged 35 to 49 in good health and CMV-seropositive.

The rearrangement links TRBV5-1 to TRBJ2-7; D is uncertain. CDR3 length: 15 residues. V was clipped by 1 base and J by 4 bases, with 15 bases between them. The germline CDR1 and CDR2 sequences are SGHRS and YFSETQ. The CDR3 is CASSLRLQASYEQYF. CDR3 coding DNA: TGCGCCAGCAGCTTGAGGCTTCAGGCCAGTTACGAGCAGTACTTC.

The genes are TRBV9 and TRBJ2-1; 11 bases are a match to TRBD2. V shed 4 bases and J 7 bases; nucleotides not matched to a gene: 7. In germline, CDR1 is SGDLS, CDR2 YYNGEE. The CDR3 contains 15 residues. The DNA of the CDR3 is TGTGCCAGCAGCCCCGTTAGCGGGAGGGGGAATGAGCAGTTCTTC. Amino acids: CASSPVSGRGNEQFF. Looking up the rest from reference TRBV9 and TRBJ2-1 gives the full variable domain: DSGVTQTPKHLITATGQRVTLRCSPRSGDLSVYWYQQSLDQGLQFLIQYYNGEERAKGNILERFSAQQFPDLHSELNLSSLELGDSALYFCASSPVSGRGNEQFFGPGTRLTVL.

The V gene is TRBV28, the J gene TRBJ1-1; 7 bases match TRBD1. Germline V gene lookup returns CDR1 MDHEN and CDR2 SYDVKM. This CDR3 is 15 amino acids long. Trimming took 5 bases from V and 4 from J; bases not matched to a gene: 10. The CDR3 DNA is TGTGCCAGCAGTACTCGTGGGACAGTGTTCACTGAAGCTTTCTTT. Protein sequence: CASSTRGTVFTEAFF.

The V and J genes are TRBV5-1 and TRBJ2-2, with 11 bases aligning to TRBD2. V lost 0 bases to trimming and J lost 2 bases; unmatched junction nucleotides: 9. The CDR3 is 19 residues long. CDR1 and CDR2 from the germline V gene are SGHRS and YFSETQ. The CDR3 DNA follows: TGCGCCAGCAGCTTGGGGGCTAGCGGGGGGCCCCTAAACACCGGGGAGCTGTTTTTT. Its protein is CASSLGASGGPLNTGELFF.

V is TRBV4-1 and J is TRBJ1-5; the D is unclear. This CDR3 contains 16 residues. Per the germline V gene, CDR1 is MGHRA and CDR2 is YSYEKL. Trimming shortened V by 1 base and J by 3 bases, and 13 bases separated the two germline ends. The CDR3 reads CASSQVVGAFNQPQHF. DNA for the CDR3: TGCGCCAGCAGCCAAGTAGTCGGAGCCTTCAATCAGCCCCAGCATTTT.

The chain has TRBV7-3 and TRBJ2-6; D remains ambiguous. The CDR3 has 16 amino acids. The V gene lost 2 bases and the J gene lost 0 bases, with 8 bases spanning the gap. Looked up from germline, CDR1 is SGHTA and CDR2 is FQGTGA. The CDR3: CASSLYGLSGANVLTF. The CDR3 bases are TGTGCCAGCAGCTTATACGGTCTCTCTGGGGCCAACGTCCTGACTTTC.

The chain uses TRBV28 and TRBJ1-4; TRBD1 matches at 7 bases. Looked up from germline, CDR1 is MDHEN and CDR2 is SYDVKM. The CDR3 runs 12 residues. Germline trimming cut 9 bases from V and 5 bases from J; bases unmatched to any gene: 3. This chain's CDR3 is CASRQGNEKLFF. In DNA, the CDR3 is TGTGCCAGTAGACAGGGAAATGAAAAACTGTTTTTT. Looking up the rest from reference TRBV28 and TRBJ1-4 gives the full variable domain: DVKVTQSSRYLVKRTGEKVFLECVQDMDHENMFWYRQDPGLGLRLIYFSYDVKMKEKGDIPEGYSVSREKKERFSLILESASTNQTSMYLCASRQGNEKLFFGSGTQLSVL.

The chain uses TRBV11-2 and TRBJ2-7; 13 positions agree with TRBD2. J lost 2 bases, V lost 3 bases, and 7 bases had no gene match. Germline CDR1 and CDR2: SGHAT and FQNNGV. This CDR3 has 17 amino acids. The CDR3 DNA follows: TGTGCCAGCAGCTTCAACCCTGGGACTAGCGGGACCTACGAGCAGTACTTC. The encoded protein is CASSFNPGTSGTYEQYF. Looking up the rest from reference TRBV11-2 and TRBJ2-7 gives the full variable domain: EAGVAQSPRYKIIEKRQSVAFWCNPISGHATLYWYQQILGQGPKLLIQFQNNGVVDDSQLPKDRFSAERLKGVDSTLKIQPAKLEDSAVYLCASSFNPGTSGTYEQYFGPGTRLTVT.

The J gene is TRBJ1-4, the V gene TRBV4-1; 8 bases line up with TRBD1. Per the germline V gene, CDR1 is MGHRA and CDR2 is YSYEKL. The CDR3 has 14 amino acids. J was trimmed by 7 bases and V by 5 bases; bases with no gene match: 6. The CDR3 spells CASSGTGEGEKLFF. For the CDR3, the DNA is TGCGCCAGCAGCGGGACAGGAGAGGGTGAAAAACTGTTTTTT.

The chain couples TRBV7-3 to TRBJ2-3; 13 bases are a match to TRBD2. The CDR3 loop spans 16 amino acids. CDR1 and CDR2 from the germline V gene are SGHTA and FQGTGA. The V gene end was trimmed by 5 bases and the J gene end by 4 bases; junction bases not matched to a gene: 6. CDR3 protein: CASSPRTSGSPDTQYF. CDR3 bases: TGTGCCAGCAGCCCGCGGACTAGCGGGAGCCCAGATACGCAGTATTTT.

This sequence joins TRBV5-1 and TRBJ2-5; 8 nucleotides align to TRBD1. There are 14 residues in the CDR3. Trimming at V came to 7 bases and at J to 1 base, leaving 6 bases not matched to a gene. Germline V gives CDR1 SGHRS, CDR2 YFSETQ. In DNA form, the CDR3 reads TGCGCCAGCCAACTGACAGGGGCCCAAGAGACCCAGTACTTC. Residues: CASQLTGAQETQYF.

This sequence joins TRBV5-1 and TRBJ1-2; the D is unclear. In germline, CDR1 is SGHRS, CDR2 YFSETQ. Trimming took off 4 bases at V and 3 bases at J, with 13 bases between the two ends. The CDR3 consists of 14 residues. CDR3 in DNA: TGCGCCAGCAGCCGAGGAGGTGACGACTATGGCTACACCTTC. Translation gives CASSRGGDDYGYTF.

This clone is labeled medium-sized based on frequency. The chain joins TRBV29-1 to TRBJ2-6; TRBD1 is a possible D gene (8 bases). The CDR3 sequence is 17 residues long. V shed 6 bases and J shed 2 bases, with 20 bases lying between them. Germline V CDR1 and CDR2: SQVTM, ANQGSEA. The CDR3 sequence is CSVGGLKQGAGANVLTF. The CDR3 bases are TGCAGCGTCGGGGGGCTAAAACAGGGGGCTGGGGCCAACGTCCTGACTTTC.

In nucleotides, the CDR3 is TGTGCCAGCAGTTCCATGAACATTCGGGGGAATCAGCCCCAGCATTTT. Its translation is CASSSMNIRGNQPQHF. This chain links TRBV27 with TRBJ1-5; D perhaps matches TRBD1 (5 bases). Germline CDR1 reads MNHEY; CDR2 reads SMNVEV (reference sequence). Deletions cut 4 bases from V and 4 bases from J, with 17 bases between. This CDR3 has 16 residues.

This chain links TRBV10-3 with TRBJ2-5, with TRBD1 matching over 10 bases. The V gene's germline CDR1 is ENHRY and CDR2 SYGVKD. V was clipped by 3 bases and J by 0 bases; unmatched bases: 1. The length of the CDR3 is 15 residues. In nucleotides, the CDR3 is TGTGCCATCAGTGAAGGGACAGGGGACCAAGAGACCCAGTACTTC. It translates to CAISEGTGDQETQYF.

V is TRBV11-3 and J is TRBJ2-1; 9 bases match TRBD2. With 1 base clipped from V and 7 bases from J, the junction kept 8 bases outside the gene matches. From germline, CDR1 is SGHNT and CDR2 YENEEA. The CDR3 runs to 16 residues. The CDR3 region is CASSLGSGSPTNEQFF. The DNA for the CDR3 is TGTGCCAGCAGCTTAGGTAGCGGGAGCCCCACAAATGAGCAGTTCTTC.

V and J are TRBV19 and TRBJ2-5; 11 nucleotides line up with TRBD2. Looked up from germline, CDR1 is LNHDA and CDR2 is SQIVND (reference sequence). The CDR3 covers 18 residues. J gave up 4 bases and V 2 bases, and 12 bases lay outside the gene matches. DNA of the CDR3: TGTGCCAGTAGTATAAGGGTAACTAGCGGGAGACGAGGAGAGACCCAGTACTTC. Translated: CASSIRVTSGRRGETQYF.

The chain links TRBV27 to TRBJ1-1, with 12 bases that match TRBD1. V shed 6 bases, J shed 11 bases, and the junction held 10 bases outside the gene matches. The germline CDR1 and CDR2 sequences are MNHEY and SMNVEV (reference sequence). The CDR3 spans 14 residues. CDR3: CASSRTGTGGLAFF. CDR3 DNA: TGTGCCAGCAGCCGAACCGGGACAGGGGGCCTGGCTTTCTTT.

The chain couples TRBV9 to TRBJ1-4; possibly TRBD1 for D (6 bases). Germline V gene sequence: CDR1 SGDLS, CDR2 YYNGEE. Trimming removed 1 base at V and 8 bases at J, with 15 bases between. The CDR3 spans 15 residues. Written as DNA, the CDR3 is TGTGCCAGCAGCGTACTAGGGACAAACGGGGAAAAACTGTTTTTT. Protein sequence: CASSVLGTNGEKLFF. Variable domain in full (rest from reference TRBV9 and TRBJ1-4): DSGVTQTPKHLITATGQRVTLRCSPRSGDLSVYWYQQSLDQGLQFLIQYYNGEERAKGNILERFSAQQFPDLHSELNLSSLELGDSALYFCASSVLGTNGEKLFFGSGTQLSVL.